This TCR beta chain is drawn from a study of cytomegalovirus exposure and HLA in healthy donors. Healthy bone marrow donors supplied every sample. PCR was performed using 60 Vbeta and 13 Jbeta primers. Clones were read by immunoSEQ multiplex PCR, and TCRdb kept only the in-frame ones, dropping some. This table has approximately 170,000 clones, around three quarters appearing once. This clone was picked up a small number of times. Germline CDR1 is GTSNPN and CDR2 is SVGIG (reference sequence). V gave up 3 bases and J gave up 4 bases; unmatched junction bases: 5. CDR3 length: 15 residues. This clonotype was sampled from a woman between 50 and 59 years old in good health and CMV-seronegative. Sequencing was performed on PBMCs. This chain joins TRBV30 and TRBJ2-1; 11 positions match TRBD2. Written as DNA, the CDR3 is TGTGCCTGGAGCCTACTAGCGGGGGATTACAATGAGCAGTTCTTC. It encodes CAWSLLAGDYNEQFF.